Sequencing of this T cell receptor (beta chain) was carried out in a study of OX40 agonist ivuxolimab in advanced cancers. Study-wide context: Patients with hepatocellular carcinoma, melanoma, renal cell or head and neck cancer made up the dose-escalation patients. Of the patients, three showed partial responses, one with hepatocellular carcinoma and two with cutaneous melanoma. Broader study findings: CD8+ T cells were the subset that, on average, had more expanded clones than CD4+.

TCRdb's table, derived via immunoSEQ multiplex PCR, lists solely in-frame clones and lacks some. Here the sample spans some 50,000 clones, more than 75% being singletons. With regard to this clone: What it recognizes is unknown.

The germline CDR1 and CDR2 sequences are LNHDA and SQIVND (reference sequence). The CDR3 contains 11 residues. The ends were cut back, 7 bases at V and 11 bases at J, with 14 bases in the middle. The TCR sequence derives from an adult with an advanced solid tumor such as melanoma, head and neck, liver or kidney cancer. The sequencing used CD4+ or CD8+ T cells sorted from blood, collected in a trial of the OX40 agonist ivuxolimab. The chain couples TRBV19 to TRBJ1-1; D might be TRBD1 (5 bases). The CDR3 loop reads CASIWGLAAFF. CDR3 bases: TGTGCCAGTATCTGGGGCCTCGCGGCTTTCTTT.